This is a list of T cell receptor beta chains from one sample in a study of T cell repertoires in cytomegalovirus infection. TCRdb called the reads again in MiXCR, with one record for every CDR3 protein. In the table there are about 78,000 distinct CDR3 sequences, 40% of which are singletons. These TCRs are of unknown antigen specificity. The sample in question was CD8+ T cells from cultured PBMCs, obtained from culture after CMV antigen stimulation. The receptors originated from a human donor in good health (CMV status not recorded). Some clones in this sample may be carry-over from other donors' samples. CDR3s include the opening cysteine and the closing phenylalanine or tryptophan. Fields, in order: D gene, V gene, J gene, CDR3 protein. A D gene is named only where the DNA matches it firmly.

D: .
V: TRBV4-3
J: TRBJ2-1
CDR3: CASSQALLDYRYNEQFF

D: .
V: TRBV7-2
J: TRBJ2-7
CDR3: CASSFLEGGPYEQYF

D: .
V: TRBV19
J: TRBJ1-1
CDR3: CASSMYTEAFF

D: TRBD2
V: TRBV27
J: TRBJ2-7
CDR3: CASSSTSGVHGQYF

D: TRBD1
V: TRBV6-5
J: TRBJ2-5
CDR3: CASSYSSQGGQETQYF

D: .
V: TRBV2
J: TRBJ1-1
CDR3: CASSERGLNTEAFF

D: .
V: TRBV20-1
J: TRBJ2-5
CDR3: CSAQDPDQETQYF

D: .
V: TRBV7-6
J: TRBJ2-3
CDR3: CASSLGLLAMPDTQYF

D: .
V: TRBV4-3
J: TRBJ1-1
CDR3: CASSQDRVPSTEAFF

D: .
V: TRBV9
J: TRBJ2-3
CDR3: CASSVDWTVQTDTQYF

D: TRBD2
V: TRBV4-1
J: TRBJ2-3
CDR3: CASSQDGGGTDTQYF

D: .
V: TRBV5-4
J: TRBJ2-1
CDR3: CASSLGDYNEQFF

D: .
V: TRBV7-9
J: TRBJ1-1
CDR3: CASSLGGGHREDTEAFF

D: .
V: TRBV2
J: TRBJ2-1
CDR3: CASSEAGYNEQFF

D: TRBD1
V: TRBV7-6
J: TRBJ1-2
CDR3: CASSLGQLHYTF

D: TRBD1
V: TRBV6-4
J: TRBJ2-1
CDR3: CASSSGTGGVDEQFF

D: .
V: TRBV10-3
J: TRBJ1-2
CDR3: CAISAEGSPYGYTF

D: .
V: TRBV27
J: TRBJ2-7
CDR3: CASSGGGSSYEQYF

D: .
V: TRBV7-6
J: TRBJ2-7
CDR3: CASSSIDMGGEQYF

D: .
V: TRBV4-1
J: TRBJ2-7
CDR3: CASSQETKEDEQYF

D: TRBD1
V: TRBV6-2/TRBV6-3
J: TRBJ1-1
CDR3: CASRRPGQMNTEAFF

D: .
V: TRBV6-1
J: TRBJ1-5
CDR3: CASREPGPNQPQHF

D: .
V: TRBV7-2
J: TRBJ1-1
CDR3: CASSPRGVEAFF

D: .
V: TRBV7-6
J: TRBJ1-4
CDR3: CASSISTGFNEKLFF

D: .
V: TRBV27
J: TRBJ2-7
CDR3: CASSPTGSYDQQYF

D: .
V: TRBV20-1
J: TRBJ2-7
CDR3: CSARGRWTTYEQYF

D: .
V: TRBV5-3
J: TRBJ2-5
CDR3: CARSLSTRRGQLIF

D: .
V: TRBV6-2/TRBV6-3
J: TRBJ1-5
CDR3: CASRRTVGQPQHF

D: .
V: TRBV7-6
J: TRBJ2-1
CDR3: CASSPEGSGLSEQFF

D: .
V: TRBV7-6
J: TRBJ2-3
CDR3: CASSLDSGRDTQYF

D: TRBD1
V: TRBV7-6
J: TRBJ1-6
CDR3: CASSLTGDRTNSPLHF

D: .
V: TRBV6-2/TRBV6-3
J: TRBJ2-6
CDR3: CASSPPRAADGANVLTF

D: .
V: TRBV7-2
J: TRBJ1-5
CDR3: CASSLWGGGNSNQPQHF

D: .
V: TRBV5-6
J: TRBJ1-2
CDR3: CASSSEGSTGPFYGYTF

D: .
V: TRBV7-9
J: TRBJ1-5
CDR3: CASSSLVSNQPQHF

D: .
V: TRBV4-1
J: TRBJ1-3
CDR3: CASSQVLYGSGNTIYF

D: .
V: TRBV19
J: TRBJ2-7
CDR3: CASSITGHPNYEQYF

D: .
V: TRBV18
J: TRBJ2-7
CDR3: CASSPNNYEQYF

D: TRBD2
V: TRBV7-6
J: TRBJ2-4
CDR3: CASSLAGGGSIQYF

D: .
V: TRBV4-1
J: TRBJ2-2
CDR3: CASSLTGEGELFF

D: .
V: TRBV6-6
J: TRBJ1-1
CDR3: CASNDTEAFF

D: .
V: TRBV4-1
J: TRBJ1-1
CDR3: CASSQDPGTISTEAFF

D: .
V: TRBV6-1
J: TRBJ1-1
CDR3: CASSDLTGRYTEAFF

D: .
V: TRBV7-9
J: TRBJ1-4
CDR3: CASSTDRVFNEKLFF

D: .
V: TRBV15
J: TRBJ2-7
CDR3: CATSKSRESLYEQYF

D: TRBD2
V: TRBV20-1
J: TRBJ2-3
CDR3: CSATSGDGPDTQYF

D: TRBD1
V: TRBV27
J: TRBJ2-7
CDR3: CASSRGGQGTEQYF

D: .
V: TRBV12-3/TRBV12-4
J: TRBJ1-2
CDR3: CASSLGDGYTF

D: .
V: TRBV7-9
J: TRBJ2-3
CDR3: CASSRDRDTQYF

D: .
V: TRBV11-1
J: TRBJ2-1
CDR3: CASSPGHLSSYNEQFF

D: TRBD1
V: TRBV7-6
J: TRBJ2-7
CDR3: CASSPGQGPDEQYF

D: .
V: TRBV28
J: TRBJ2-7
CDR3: CASKEQGRSYEQYF

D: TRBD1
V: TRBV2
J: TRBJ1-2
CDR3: CASSNSETGWHTF